These 8 T cell receptor beta chains originate from one sample sequenced in a study of cytomegalovirus exposure and HLA in healthy donors. Primers for the PCR totalled 60 Vbeta and 13 Jbeta. Profiling relied on immunoSEQ multiplex PCR, and the TCRdb table lists in-frame clones only, not all of them. The sample has a few hundred thousand clones; around three quarters are singletons. Sequenced material: PBMCs. The receptors stem from a man in his forties in good health and CMV-seronegative.

The V and J genes are TRBV4-1 and TRBJ1-1; 8 bases line up with TRBD1. This CDR3 comprises 14 residues. After removal of 3 bases from V and 6 bases from J, the junction contained 6 bases not matched to a gene. Germline V gives CDR1 MGHRA, CDR2 YSYEKL. This chain's CDR3 is CASSHAGGKAEAFF. The DNA of the CDR3 is TGCGCCAGCAGCCACGCAGGGGGCAAGGCTGAAGCTTTCTTT.

The gene calls are TRBV4-1 and TRBJ2-5, with 10 bases lining up with TRBD2. The CDR3 sequence is 16 residues long. Germline values: CDR1 MGHRA, CDR2 YSYEKL. V gave up 3 bases and J gave up 1 base; unmatched junction bases: 5. As DNA, the CDR3 is TGCGCCAGCAGCCAGTTAGCGGGGGGTTTCCAAGAGACCCAGTACTTC. Translating it yields CASSQLAGGFQETQYF.

The V and J genes are TRBV7-2 and TRBJ2-3; 11 bases line up with TRBD2. This CDR3 region has 18 residues. The germline V gene has CDR1 SGHTA and CDR2 FQGNSA. V was clipped by 5 bases and J by 3 bases; unmatched bases: 13. The CDR3 here is CASSEKLTSGSWTDTQYF. CDR3 nucleotides: TGTGCCAGCAGCGAAAAGTTAACTAGCGGGAGTTGGACAGATACGCAGTATTTT. The variable domain in full, with the rest retrieved from reference TRBV7-2 and TRBJ2-3, is GAGVSQSPSNKVTEKGKDVELRCDPISGHTALYWYRQSLGQGLEFLIYFQGNSAPDKSGLPSDRFSAERTGGSVSTLTIQRTQQEDSAVYLCASSEKLTSGSWTDTQYFGPGTRLTVL.

There are a few counts of this clone. This rearrangement joins TRBV7-2 to TRBJ2-2; possibly TRBD2 for D (5 bases). The V end was cut by 4 bases, the J end by 4 bases, with 13 bases between. The CDR3 extends over 15 amino acids. CDR1 and CDR2 from the germline V gene are SGHTA and FQGNSA. CDR3 bases: TGTGCCAGCAGCTCCGCGGGCGCCGGCACCGGGGAGCTGTTTTTT. This gives the protein CASSSAGAGTGELFF.

This clone came up once. This chain joins TRBV13 and TRBJ2-1, with 10 bases that match TRBD1. This CDR3 has 18 residues. V shed 4 bases, J shed 10 bases, and the junction held 19 bases outside the gene matches. CDR1 and CDR2 from the germline V gene are PRHDT and FYEKMQ (reference sequence). Here the CDR3 DNA reads TGTGCCAGCAGCTCCCCGGTGGGGACAGGGGCCCTCCTTCTGGAGCAGTTCTTC. It encodes CASSSPVGTGALLLEQFF.

This sequence joins TRBV7-9 and TRBJ2-7; 12 bases are shared with TRBD2. The CDR3 covers 14 residues. V was clipped by 4 bases and J by 5 bases; unmatched bases: 3. The V gene's germline CDR1 is SEHNR and CDR2 FQNEAQ (reference sequence). CDR3 coding DNA: TGTGCCAGCAGCTCAGGGACTAGCGGGCACGAGCAGTACTTC. Encoded protein: CASSSGTSGHEQYF.

The rearrangement uses TRBV19 and TRBJ1-2; the D gene is possibly TRBD1 (6 bases). This CDR3 is built from 16 residues. The germline V and J ends were trimmed by 5 bases and 5 bases, with 21 bases remaining between them. From germline, CDR1 is LNHDA and CDR2 SQIVND (reference sequence). Here the CDR3 reads CASSQPPRGLKYGYTF. Written as DNA, the CDR3 is TGTGCCAGTAGTCAGCCCCCGAGGGGGTTAAAGTATGGCTACACCTTC. The whole variable domain, remainder taken from reference TRBV19 and TRBJ1-2, is DGGITQSPKYLFRKEGQNVTLSCEQNLNHDAMYWYRQDPGQGLRLIYYSQIVNDFQKGDIAEGYSVSREKKESFPLTVTSAQKNPTAFYLCASSQPPRGLKYGYTFGSGTRLTVV.

CDR3 loop: CASSQVLAVYTDTQYF. The DNA of the CDR3 is TGCGCCAGCAGCCAAGTACTAGCGGTGTACACAGATACGCAGTATTTT. This chain uses TRBV4-3 with TRBJ2-3; 8 positions agree with TRBD2. The CDR3 runs 16 residues. Per the germline V gene, CDR1 is LGHNA and CDR2 is YSLEER. Trimming took 1 base from V and 2 from J; bases not matched to a gene: 5.